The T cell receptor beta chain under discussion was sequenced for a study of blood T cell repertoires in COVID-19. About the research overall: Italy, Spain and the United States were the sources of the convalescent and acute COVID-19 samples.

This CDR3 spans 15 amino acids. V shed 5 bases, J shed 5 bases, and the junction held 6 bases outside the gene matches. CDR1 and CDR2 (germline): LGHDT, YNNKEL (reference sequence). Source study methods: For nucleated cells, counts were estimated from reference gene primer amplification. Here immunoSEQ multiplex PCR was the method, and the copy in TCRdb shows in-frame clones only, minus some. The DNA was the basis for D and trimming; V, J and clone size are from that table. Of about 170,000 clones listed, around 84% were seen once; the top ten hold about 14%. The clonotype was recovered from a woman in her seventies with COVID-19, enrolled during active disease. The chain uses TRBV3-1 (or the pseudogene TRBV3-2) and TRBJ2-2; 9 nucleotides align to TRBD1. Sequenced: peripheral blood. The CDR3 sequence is CASSRQGGRTGELFF. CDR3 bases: TGTGCCAGCAGCAGACAGGGGGGCCGAACCGGGGAGCTGTTTTTT.